Described below is a single TCR beta chain sequence and its context. Sequencing of TCR beta covered CD8+ and CD4+ T cells obtained from blood. V shed 3 bases and J 8 bases; nucleotides not matched to a gene: 9. The CDR3 has 14 amino acids. The germline V gene has CDR1 GTSNPN and CDR2 SVGIG (reference sequence). These data are taken from a study of CD8 T cells in Susac syndrome. About the study: When their blood was taken, the Susac syndrome patients had either not yet had any therapy, were taking corticosteroids, or were taking intravenous immunoglobulin alone.

Random hexamers primed reverse transcription of about 0.45 to 1 ug RNA. MiXCR, run by TCRdb on the immunoSEQ multiplex PCR reads, gives a single entry per CDR3 protein. The sample lists under 150,000 distinct CDR3 sequences, roughly 94% occurring once. The V call is TRBV30, the J call TRBJ1-4; 7 positions match TRBD1. This TCR came from a human donor with Susac syndrome. Sample: CD4+ T cells from PBMCs. Written as DNA, the CDR3 is TGTGCCTGGAGGAAACAGGGGCTGGGGGAAAAACTGTTTTTT. This sequence encodes CAWRKQGLGEKLFF.